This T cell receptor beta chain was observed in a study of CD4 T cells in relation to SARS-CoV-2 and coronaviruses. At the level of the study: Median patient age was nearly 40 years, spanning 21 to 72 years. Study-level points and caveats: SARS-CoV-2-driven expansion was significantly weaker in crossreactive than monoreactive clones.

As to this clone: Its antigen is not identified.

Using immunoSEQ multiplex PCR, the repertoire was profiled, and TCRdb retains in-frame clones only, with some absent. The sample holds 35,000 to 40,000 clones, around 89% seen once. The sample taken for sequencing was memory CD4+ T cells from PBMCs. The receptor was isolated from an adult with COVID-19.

CDR3 nucleotide sequence: TGTGCCAGCCGTGGGGGCGGGACGAACCCAAACTACGAGCAGTACTTC. Its translation: CASRGGGTNPNYEQYF. The V gene is TRBV11-2, the J gene TRBJ2-7; D might be TRBD1 or TRBD2, each matching 6 bases. CDR1 is SGHAT and CDR2 is FQNNGV in the germline V gene. The V gene lost 8 bases and the J gene lost 3 bases, with 23 bases spanning the gap. The CDR3 runs 16 residues.